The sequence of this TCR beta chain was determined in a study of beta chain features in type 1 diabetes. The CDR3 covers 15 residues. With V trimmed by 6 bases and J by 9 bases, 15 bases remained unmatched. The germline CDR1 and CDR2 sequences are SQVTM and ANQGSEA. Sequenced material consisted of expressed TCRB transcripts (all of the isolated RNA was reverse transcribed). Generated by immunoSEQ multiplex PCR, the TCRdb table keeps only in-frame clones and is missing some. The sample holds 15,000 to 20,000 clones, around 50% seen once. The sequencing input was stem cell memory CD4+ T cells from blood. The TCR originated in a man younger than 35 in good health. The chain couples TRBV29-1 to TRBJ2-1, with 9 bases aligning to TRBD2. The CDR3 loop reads CSVPILGGGASEQFF. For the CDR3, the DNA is TGCAGCGTCCCAATTTTGGGCGGGGGGGCGAGTGAGCAGTTCTTC.